This T cell receptor (beta chain) was sequenced in a study of cytomegalovirus exposure and HLA in healthy donors. Study-level information: The roughly 130 validation repertoires used the same platform as the roughly 700 first-cohort repertoires (as reported by a later analysis).

Libraries were prepared by immunoSEQ multiplex PCR; TCRdb keeps only in-frame clonotypes and omits some of them. Among approximately 280,000 clones listed, 70% to 90% were seen once. Trimming at V came to 4 bases and at J to 5 bases, leaving 6 bases not matched to a gene. The germline CDR1 and CDR2 sequences are MGHRA and YSYEKL. The CDR3 loop spans 15 amino acids. This clone has a single count. The chain links TRBV4-1 to TRBJ2-7; 12 bases map to TRBD2. This clonotype originated in a woman under 30 in good health and CMV-seronegative. The sequenced sample was PBMCs. This CDR3 is CASSPAGLAGNEQYF. In nucleotides, the CDR3 is TGCGCCAGCAGCCCCGCAGGACTAGCGGGAAACGAGCAGTACTTC.